This T cell receptor (beta chain) was observed in a study of vaccination effects on CD4 cells after COVID-19. This clone turned up a few times. The antigen remains unidentified. Assay used: immunoSEQ multiplex PCR; TCRdb lists only in-frame clones, some missing. The data contain over 45,000 clones, under 70% of them singletons. Expansion with viral peptide pools was applied to antigen-specific CD4+ T cells by the ViraFEST assay prior to sequencing. Cultured cells yielded isolated CD4+ T cells after less than 11 days. All vaccine recipients tested negative for nucleocapsid antibodies and had never contracted SARS-CoV-2 infection. Supplemented with around 9.6 IU/ml IL-2 and roughly 10 ug/ml peptides, approximately 2 million PBMC per well were kept in culture. The TCR was taken from a human donor who received a COVID-19 vaccine. The material was CD4+ T cells from PBMCs cultured with SARS-CoV-2 spike peptides, obtained before COVID-19 vaccination.

The CDR3 bases are TGCGCCAGCAGCTTGGACCAGGTTGACTCTGGAAACACCATATATTTT. As protein: CASSLDQVDSGNTIYF. This chain connects TRBV5-1 to TRBJ1-3; D is unresolved. Between the trimmed V and J ends, which lost 0 bases and 0 bases, there was a span of 10 bases. The V gene's germline CDR1 is SGHRS and CDR2 YFSETQ. CDR3 size: 16 residues. Using reference TRBV5-1 and TRBJ1-3 for the parts outside the CDR3, the full variable domain is KAGVTQTPRYLIKTRGQQVTLSCSPISGHRSVSWYQQTPGQGLQFLFEYFSETQRNKGNFPGRFSGRQFSNSRSEMNVSTLELGDSALYLCASSLDQVDSGNTIYFGEGSWLTVV.